Listed here are 32 T cell receptor beta chains from one sample, sequenced in a study of T cells of healthy individuals (dated by TCRdb to 2017 to 2018). To prepare the library, 5' RACE was applied. The data were produced on an Illumina MiSeq. The public reads were reprocessed in TCRdb via fastp at Q25 and MiXCR, keeping in-frame beta chains. Under each unique CDR3 protein, matching rows form one entry showing the most common genes and DNA. The table for this sample lists 95,000 to 100,000 distinct CDR3 sequences; about 16% of them were counted only once. Over 5% of the sample lies in the top ten. The source of these receptors is a human donor in good health.

This clonotype has ten or more counts. The V call is TRBV6-5, the J call TRBJ2-7, with TRBD1 identical over 8 bases. Trimming took 0 bases from V and 3 from J; bases not matched to a gene: 13. CDR1 is MNHEY and CDR2 is SVGAGI in the germline V gene. The CDR3 has 18 residues. CDR3 in DNA: TGTGCCAGCAGTTACTCGACCTCCTTTTCAGGGGGCTACTACGAGCAGTACTTC. It encodes CASSYSTSFSGGYYEQYF.

The chain is built from TRBV9 and TRBJ1-6, with no clear D. Between the trimmed V and J ends, which lost 0 bases and 0 bases, there was a span of 7 bases. The CDR3 is 16 amino acids. Germline V lookup: CDR1 SGDLS, CDR2 YYNGEE. CDR3 protein: CASSVAPDSYNSPLHF. CDR3 nucleotides: TGTGCCAGCAGCGTAGCCCCGGACTCCTATAATTCACCCCTCCACTTT.

The rearrangement links TRBV10-3 to TRBJ2-1; D is undetermined. The germline V and J ends were trimmed by 0 bases and 10 bases, with 10 bases remaining between them. This CDR3 spans 13 amino acids. CDR1 is ENHRY and CDR2 is SYGVKD in the germline V gene. CDR3 residues: CAISESYTTEQFF. CDR3 coding DNA: TGTGCCATCAGTGAGTCTTATACCACGGAGCAGTTCTTC.

This clonotype was observed many times. The chain uses TRBV2 and TRBJ2-3; D is ambiguous. V lost 6 bases, J lost 5 bases, and 9 bases lay in between. Germline V lookup: CDR1 SNHLY, CDR2 FYNNEI. The CDR3 covers 12 residues. As DNA, the CDR3 is TGTGCCAGCAGCGCCAGTAAAGATACGCAGTATTTT. Translation: CASSASKDTQYF.

This clonotype was detected ten times or more. The chain employs TRBV12-3 or TRBV12-4 and TRBJ1-2; a weak D match, TRBD1 (6 bases). The CDR3 has 11 amino acids. Trimming pared 6 bases from V and 13 bases from J, leaving 15 bases between. CDR3 DNA: TGTGCCAGCAGGTTGAACAGGGCCCCCACCTTC. It yields the protein CASRLNRAPTF.

The V and J genes are TRBV4-1 and TRBJ1-4; D not resolved. This CDR3 region has 18 residues. Trimming pared 1 base from V and 0 bases from J, leaving 15 bases between. Germline V CDR1 and CDR2: MGHRA, YSYEKL. The CDR3 spells CASSQVTITLATNEKLFF. The CDR3 coding sequence is TGCGCCAGCAGCCAAGTGACAATAACCCTCGCAACTAATGAAAAACTGTTTTTT.

This chain uses TRBV7-2 with TRBJ2-2; D is unclear. The CDR3 has 14 amino acids. V was clipped by 0 bases and J by 4 bases, with 6 bases between them. Germline V gives CDR1 SGHTA, CDR2 FQGNSA. The CDR3 protein is CASSLARSTGELFF. CDR3 coding DNA: TGTGCCAGCAGCTTAGCGCGCAGCACCGGGGAGCTGTTTTTT.

Within the sample, this clonotype is medium-sized. The chain is built from TRBV15 and TRBJ1-5; D is uncertain. Germline CDR1 reads LNHNV; CDR2 reads YYDKDF (reference sequence). Trimming cost V 0 bases and J 7 bases, with 13 bases left between them. This CDR3 spans 15 amino acids. The CDR3 DNA follows: TGTGCCACCAGCAGAGAGGGTGGTCAAGGGCAGCCCCAGCATTTT. Its protein product is CATSREGGQGQPQHF. Supplemented by reference TRBV15 and TRBJ1-5, the full variable domain reads DAMVIQNPRYQVTQFGKPVTLSCSQTLNHNVMYWYQQKSSQAPKLLFHYYDKDFNNEADTPDNFQSRRPNTSFCFLDIRSPGLGDTAMYLCATSREGGQGQPQHFGDGTRLSIL.

V is TRBV7-9 and J is TRBJ2-3, with TRBD2 identical over 10 bases. This CDR3 spans 14 amino acids. Germline loops: CDR1 SEHNR, CDR2 FQNEAQ (reference sequence). J gave up 4 bases and V 5 bases, and 3 bases lay outside the gene matches. CDR3 sequence: CASSGAGGADTQYF. The CDR3 DNA reads as TGTGCCAGCAGCGGAGCGGGAGGGGCAGATACGCAGTATTTT.

In its sample, this clonotype was seen many times. The chain has TRBV29-1 and TRBJ2-2; no firm D call. CDR3 length equals 11 residues. Trimming left V 2 bases short and J 6 bases short, with 4 bases between. CDR1 is SQVTM and CDR2 is ANQGSEA in the germline V gene. In DNA form, the CDR3 reads TGCAGCGTTGAAAGTCCCGGGGAGCTGTTTTTT. This sequence encodes CSVESPGELFF.

Only one count was recorded for this clonotype. The chain combines TRBV20-1 with TRBJ2-2, with 12 positions matching TRBD1. Germline CDR1 reads DFQATT; CDR2 reads SNEGSKA (reference sequence). The CDR3 runs to 17 residues. V dropped 0 bases and J dropped 4; count of bases not matched to a gene: 6. The CDR3 loop reads CSARDPGTGGFTGELFF. The CDR3, as DNA: TGCAGTGCTAGAGATCCCGGGACAGGGGGCTTCACCGGGGAGCTGTTTTTT.

This clonotype was recorded at least ten times. V is TRBV5-4 and J is TRBJ2-3; TRBD2 is a possible D gene (5 bases). V was clipped by 4 bases and J by 0 bases, with 12 bases between them. CDR3 length: 15 amino acids. Germline values: CDR1 SGHNT, CDR2 YYREEE (reference sequence). The CDR3 DNA sequence: TGTGCCAGCAGCCCTGACTACTCTAGCACAGATACGCAGTATTTT. Amino acid sequence: CASSPDYSSTDTQYF.

The rearrangement links TRBV28 to TRBJ2-2, with D tentatively TRBD1 or TRBD2 (5 bases each). CDR1 and CDR2 (germline): MDHEN, SYDVKM. This CDR3 is built from 16 residues. V was clipped by 6 bases and J by 6 bases, with 20 bases between them. The CDR3: CASRPPGPIWPGELFF. In nucleotides, the CDR3 is TGTGCCAGCAGACCCCCGGGGCCCATTTGGCCCGGGGAGCTGTTTTTT.

This clonotype was seen at least ten times. The CDR3 here is CASSPDKYTEAFF. The DNA of the CDR3 is TGTGCCAGCAGTCCCGACAAATACACTGAAGCTTTCTTT. V and J are TRBV28 and TRBJ1-1, with D unresolved. Germline V gene data show CDR1 as MDHEN and CDR2 as SYDVKM. The length of the CDR3 is 13 residues. Deletions cut 5 bases from V and 3 bases from J, with 10 bases between.

This clonotype has a handful of counts. This chain connects TRBV7-8 to TRBJ1-3; a possible D gene is TRBD1 (6 bases). Trimming removed 2 bases at V and 3 bases at J, with 14 bases between. CDR3 length: 16 residues. CDR1 is SGHVS and CDR2 is FQNEAQ in the germline V gene. CDR3 DNA: TGTGCCAGCAGCTTATCTTGGGGGGCGTATGGAAACACCATATATTTT. Amino acid sequence: CASSLSWGAYGNTIYF.

In its sample, this clonotype was seen once. The rearrangement links TRBV12-3 or TRBV12-4 to TRBJ2-7; D is perhaps TRBD2 (5 bases). This CDR3 is built from 12 residues. V was trimmed by 4 bases and J by 4 bases, leaving 8 bases between them. The CDR3 loop reads CASSSEDYEQYV. CDR3 nucleotide sequence: TGTGCCAGCAGTTCGGAGGATTACGAGCAGTACGTC.

The chain links TRBV29-1 to TRBJ2-5; possibly TRBD1 or TRBD2 for D (6 bases each). V lost 4 bases and J lost 2, with 11 bases in between. This CDR3 contains 13 residues. Germline-derived CDR1 and CDR2 are SQVTM and ANQGSEA. The CDR3 region is CSVVGGPQETQYF. CDR3 DNA sequence: TGCAGCGTTGTGGGGGGCCCTCAAGAGACCCAGTACTTC.

This chain links TRBV4-3 with TRBJ1-1, with 8 bases fitting TRBD1. Per the germline V gene, CDR1 is LGHNA and CDR2 is YSLEER. The length of the CDR3 is 13 residues. With V trimmed by 3 bases and J by 8 bases, 5 bases remained unmatched. The CDR3 region is CASSHYRDREAFF. In nucleotides, the CDR3 is TGCGCCAGCAGCCATTACCGGGACAGGGAAGCTTTCTTT.

The rearrangement links TRBV15 to TRBJ1-4; D not certain. Germline V CDR1 and CDR2: LNHNV, YYDKDF (reference sequence). The CDR3 is 15 amino acids. The V and J ends lost 1 base and 0 bases respectively, with 6 bases between them. CDR3 sequence: CATSRGGSTNEKLFF. The CDR3 region has the DNA TGTGCCACCAGCAGAGGAGGGTCAACTAATGAAAAACTGTTTTTT.

This clonotype was seen a handful of times. V usage is TRBV20-1 and J usage is TRBJ2-5; 13 bases fit TRBD2. CDR3 length: 15 amino acids. CDR1 and CDR2 (germline): DFQATT, SNEGSKA (reference sequence). With 6 bases clipped from V and 5 bases from J, the junction kept 9 bases outside the gene matches. The CDR3 DNA is TGCAGTGCCGTAACTAGCGGGGGGGCGTATGAGACCCAGTACTTC. This encodes CSAVTSGGAYETQYF.

To note about this clonotype: Since a much larger clone is just one base distant, this may be a read error. No conserved phenylalanine or tryptophan ends this CDR3, so it is likely a read error. The DNA of the CDR3 is TGTGCCAGCACCTCAGGGAAACCTTCCTACGAGCAGTACCTC. Translation gives CASTSGKPSYEQYL. This chain uses TRBV18 with TRBJ2-7; a possible D gene is TRBD1 (5 bases). The CDR3 is 14 residues long. V was cut by 8 bases and J by 1 base, with 15 bases left in between. Per germline, CDR1 KGHSH and CDR2 LQKENI.

This clonotype appeared many times. The chain links TRBV20-1 to TRBJ1-5; D is perhaps TRBD1 (5 bases). Germline CDR1 is DFQATT and CDR2 is SNEGSKA (reference sequence). This CDR3 region has 14 residues. Between the trimmed V and J ends, which lost 3 bases and 6 bases, there was a span of 15 bases. This CDR3 reads CSASGGEPFQPQHF. The CDR3 nucleotides are TGCAGTGCTAGTGGAGGGGAGCCCTTTCAGCCCCAGCATTTT.

This clonotype has ten or more counts. This chain connects TRBV4-3 to TRBJ2-3; 7 bases agree with TRBD2. J lost 0 bases, V lost 0 bases, and 3 bases had no gene match. Per germline, CDR1 LGHNA and CDR2 YSLEER. The CDR3 consists of 16 residues. CDR3 sequence (DNA): TGCGCCAGCAGCCAAGACACAGCGGGGAGCACAGATACGCAGTATTTT. It translates to CASSQDTAGSTDTQYF.

This clonotype was seen repeatedly, ten times or more. The V and J genes are TRBV4-1 and TRBJ1-4; D perhaps matches TRBD1 (6 bases). This CDR3 region has 15 residues. The germline V gene encodes CDR1 MGHRA and CDR2 YSYEKL. Trimming removed 4 bases from V and 0 bases from J, with 9 bases in between. The CDR3 coding sequence is TGCGCCAGCAGCCTACAGGGCTCAACTAATGAAAAACTGTTTTTT. This encodes CASSLQGSTNEKLFF.

In its sample, this clonotype was seen a few times. This chain links TRBV10-3 with TRBJ1-6; TRBD1 might be the D (5 bases). The CDR3 runs 13 residues. The germline gives CDR1 ENHRY, CDR2 SYGVKD. V was pared by 8 bases and J by 7 bases, with 12 bases between. CDR3 sequence: CAIDESGNSPLHF. The CDR3, as DNA: TGTGCCATCGATGAATCAGGGAATTCACCCCTCCACTTT.

This clonotype has at least ten counts. The chain combines TRBV5-1 with TRBJ1-1; the match to TRBD1 covers 8 bases. This CDR3 region has 14 residues. J gave up 4 bases and V 8 bases, and 10 bases lay outside the gene matches. The germline V gene has CDR1 SGHRS and CDR2 YFSETQ. The CDR3 DNA is TGCGCCAGTTCGTTTCAGGGGGCGACCACTGAAGCTTTCTTT. The encoded protein is CASSFQGATTEAFF.

The chain couples TRBV5-1 to TRBJ2-5; a possible D gene is TRBD2 (6 bases). V lost 3 bases, J lost 4 bases, and 16 bases lay in between. Per the germline V gene, CDR1 is SGHRS and CDR2 is YFSETQ. This CDR3 comprises 15 residues. The CDR3 protein is CASSSGDWNRETQYF. The CDR3 DNA sequence: TGCGCCAGCAGCTCCGGGGACTGGAACAGAGAGACCCAGTACTTC.

This clonotype was picked up many times. The genes are TRBV5-1 and TRBJ2-2; tentative D call: TRBD1 (6 bases). The CDR3 is 15 residues long. Trimming cost V 1 base and J 5 bases, with 12 bases left between them. CDR1 is SGHRS and CDR2 is YFSETQ in the germline V gene. CDR3 bases: TGCGCCAGCAGCTTGACACAGGGAAGGACCGGGGAGCTGTTTTTT. It yields the protein CASSLTQGRTGELFF.

This clonotype was recorded at least ten times. This chain links TRBV7-9 with TRBJ1-1; D is unresolved. V was pared by 0 bases and J by 1 base, with 9 bases between. This CDR3 spans 15 amino acids. From germline, CDR1 is SEHNR and CDR2 FQNEAQ (reference sequence). The CDR3 coding sequence is TGTGCCAGCAGCTTAGCGCTAACGCGGAACACTGAAGCTTTCTTT. Protein sequence: CASSLALTRNTEAFF. Using reference TRBV7-9 and TRBJ1-1 for the parts outside the CDR3, the full variable domain is DTGVSQNPRHKITKRGQNVTFRCDPISEHNRLYWYRQTLGQGPEFLTYFQNEAQLEKSRLLSDRFSAERPKGSFSTLEIQRTEQGDSAMYLCASSLALTRNTEAFFGQGTRLTVV.

This clonotype was seen only a few times. This sequence joins TRBV3-1 and TRBJ2-2, with 15 positions matching TRBD2. Per the germline V gene, CDR1 is LGHDT and CDR2 is YNNKEL (reference sequence). This CDR3 contains 20 residues. J gave up 5 bases and V 0 bases, and 10 bases lay outside the gene matches. CDR3 nucleotides: TGTGCCAGCAGCCAAGATCTCGGACTAGCGGGAGGGCCGGGGACCGGGGAGCTGTTTTTT. Protein sequence: CASSQDLGLAGGPGTGELFF.

This clonotype was counted at least ten times. The chain links TRBV5-4 to TRBJ2-5; D is undetermined. Per germline, CDR1 SGHNT and CDR2 YYREEE (reference sequence). V was cut by 0 bases and J by 4 bases, with 7 bases left in between. The CDR3 is 13 amino acids. The CDR3 coding sequence is TGTGCCAGCAGCTTGGTTCCGACAGAGACCCAGTACTTC. Encoded protein: CASSLVPTETQYF.

The sample holds many counts of this clonotype. The chain carries TRBV5-6 and TRBJ1-5; a possible D gene is TRBD1 (6 bases). CDR3 length equals 16 residues. CDR1 and CDR2 from the germline V gene are SGHDT and YYEEEE. V lost 0 bases and J lost 6, with 16 bases in between. The CDR3 coding sequence is TGTGCCAGCAGCTTGGAAGGCAGGGGAGGAGGTCAGCCCCAGCATTTT. Translated: CASSLEGRGGGQPQHF.